The next 31 T cell receptor beta chains were all read from a single sample in a study of shared clonotypes between healthy human individuals. Generated by immunoSEQ multiplex PCR, the TCRdb table keeps only in-frame clones and is missing some. The profile shows 650,000 to 700,000 clones, about 90% of them singletons. The sample consisted of memory CD8+ T cells from PBMCs. As for subset: CD45RO+ cells pooled with CCR7-negative TemRA cells. The receptors originated from a man aged 18-30 years in good health. Some clones in this sample may be carry-over from other donors' samples.

This chain uses TRBV7-8 with TRBJ2-2; perhaps D is TRBD1 or TRBD2 (5 bases each). The germline V gene encodes CDR1 SGHVS and CDR2 FQNEAQ. Trimming stripped 5 bases from V and 0 bases from J, with 13 bases between. The CDR3 contains 16 residues. As DNA, the CDR3 is TGTGCCAGCAGCATTACCGGGACCACGAACACCGGGGAGCTGTTTTTT. Translation: CASSITGTTNTGELFF.

The chain is built from TRBV9 and TRBJ2-7; 7 nucleotides match TRBD1. Germline V gene data show CDR1 as SGDLS and CDR2 as YYNGEE. V shed 3 bases and J 5 bases; nucleotides not matched to a gene: 2. This CDR3 is 12 amino acids long. The CDR3 spells CASSETGNEQYF. The DNA for the CDR3 is TGTGCCAGCAGCGAGACAGGGAACGAGCAGTACTTC.

The chain joins TRBV27 to TRBJ1-2; TRBD1 might be the D (6 bases). Trimming shortened V by 2 bases and J by 4 bases, and 11 bases separated the two germline ends. Germline V CDR1 and CDR2: MNHEY, SMNVEV (reference sequence). The CDR3 runs 14 residues. CDR3 sequence: CASSLRGDGYGYTF. CDR3 nucleotides: TGTGCCAGCAGTTTAAGGGGGGACGGCTATGGCTACACCTTC.

Many counts were recorded for this clone. V gene TRBV4-1 combines with J gene TRBJ2-7; a possible D gene is TRBD2 (5 bases). Trimming removed 1 base from V and 2 bases from J, with 12 bases in between. The CDR3 runs to 15 residues. The germline CDR1 and CDR2 sequences are MGHRA and YSYEKL. This chain's CDR3 is CASSQGEEVTYEQYF. CDR3 DNA sequence: TGCGCCAGCAGCCAAGGAGAGGAGGTAACCTACGAGCAGTACTTC.

In DNA form, the CDR3 reads TGTGCCTGGAGTTCCTTGGACAGGGTTGTTGAAAAACTGTTTTTT. Protein: CAWSSLDRVVEKLFF. The chain uses TRBV30 and TRBJ1-4, with 8 bases lining up with TRBD1. CDR1 and CDR2 (germline): GTSNPN, SVGIG (reference sequence). Losses at the gene ends were 2 bases for V and 7 bases for J; bases not matched to a gene: 9. The CDR3 is 15 residues long. The full variable domain, completed using reference TRBV30 and TRBJ1-4, is SQTIHQWPATLVQPVGSPLSLECTVEGTSNPNLYWYRQAAGRGLQLLFYSVGIGQISSEVPQNLSASRPQDRQFILSSKKLLLSDSGFYLCAWSSLDRVVEKLFFGSGTQLSVL.

This chain joins TRBV6-5 and TRBJ2-4; D remains ambiguous. The CDR3 consists of 13 residues. CDR1 MNHEY and CDR2 SVGAGI come from the germline V gene. V lost 2 bases to trimming and J lost 4 bases, with 6 bases between them. This CDR3 is CASSYGPKNIQYF. In DNA form, the CDR3 reads TGTGCCAGCAGTTACGGCCCTAAAAACATTCAGTACTTC.

V is TRBV11-2 and J is TRBJ2-1; 9 bases agree with TRBD1. Germline V gene data show CDR1 as SGHAT and CDR2 as FQNNGV. The CDR3 covers 15 residues. J lost 8 bases, V lost 4 bases, and 9 bases had no gene match. The CDR3 nucleotides read TGTGCCAGCAGCTACGGGACAGGGACTTTCTATGAGCAGTTCTTC. It specifies CASSYGTGTFYEQFF.

This clone was seen only a few times. The chain links TRBV13 to TRBJ1-1; D remains ambiguous. Trimming removed 1 base at V and 0 bases at J, with 9 bases between. The CDR3 spans 15 residues. Germline CDR1 reads PRHDT; CDR2 reads FYEKMQ (reference sequence). CDR3 protein: CASSLVELMNTEAFF. The CDR3 nucleotides read TGTGCCAGCAGCTTAGTCGAACTAATGAACACTGAAGCTTTCTTT. The variable domain in full, completed from reference TRBV13 and TRBJ1-1, reads AAGVIQSPRHLIKEKRETATLKCYPIPRHDTVYWYQQGPGQDPQFLISFYEKMQSDKGSIPDRFSAQQFSDYHSELNMSSLELGDSALYFCASSLVELMNTEAFFGQGTRLTVV.

V usage is TRBV16 and J usage is TRBJ2-5; D ambiguous. Germline lookup yields CDR1 KGHSY and CDR2 FQNENV. The CDR3 spans 12 residues. Trimming stripped 5 bases from V and 1 base from J, with 5 bases between. The CDR3 reads CASSARQETQYF. The CDR3 DNA sequence: TGTGCCAGCAGCGCCCGCCAAGAGACCCAGTACTTC. Looking up the rest from reference TRBV16 and TRBJ2-5 gives the full variable domain: GEEVAQTPKHLVRGEGQKAKLYCAPIKGHSYVFWYQQVLKNEFKFLISFQNENVFDETGMPKERFSAKCLPNSPCSLEIQATKLEDSAVYFCASSARQETQYFGPGTRLLVL.

J is TRBJ2-7 and V is TRBV6-1; D unresolved. Germline-derived CDR1 and CDR2 are MNHNS and SASEGT. V lost 6 bases and J 3 bases, leaving 9 bases between the germline ends. This CDR3 has 12 residues. CDR3 DNA: TGTGCCAGCAGCTCAACCCTCTACGAGCAGTACTTC. It specifies CASSSTLYEQYF.

This clone was observed a single time. This CDR3 is CASSLARLTGALLEETQYF. In DNA form, the CDR3 reads TGTGCCAGCAGCTTAGCGCGCCTGACAGGGGCCCTTCTTGAAGAGACCCAGTACTTC. The chain joins TRBV7-9 to TRBJ2-5, with 8 bases matching TRBD1. Germline assignment: CDR1 SEHNR and CDR2 FQNEAQ (reference sequence). After removal of 0 bases from V and 3 bases from J, the junction contained 15 bases not matched to a gene. The CDR3 runs 19 residues.

The V call is TRBV5-5, the J call TRBJ1-4; 10 bases agree with TRBD1. Trimming removed 3 bases from V and 8 bases from J; junction bases left unmatched: 7. The CDR3 sequence is 15 residues long. Germline CDR1 reads SGHKS; CDR2 reads YYEKEE (reference sequence). In DNA, the CDR3 is TGTGCCAGCAGCTCACTGGACAGGGGGGAAGAAAAACTGTTTTTT. Translated: CASSSLDRGEEKLFF.

The chain employs TRBV9 and TRBJ2-1; no firm D call. The length of the CDR3 is 14 residues. The germline V gene has CDR1 SGDLS and CDR2 YYNGEE. V was pared by 0 bases and J by 8 bases, with 12 bases between. The CDR3 region has the DNA TGTGCCAGCAGCGTAGGTGGGGAATTCCATGAGCAGTTCTTC. Encoded protein: CASSVGGEFHEQFF.

This chain uses TRBV20-1 with TRBJ2-4; D may be TRBD1 or TRBD2 (5 bases each). V was pared by 6 bases and J by 6 bases, with 9 bases between. The CDR3 is 11 residues long. Germline CDR1 reads DFQATT; CDR2 reads SNEGSKA (reference sequence). CDR3 residues: CSARDLNIQYF. CDR3 in DNA: TGCAGTGCCCGGGACCTAAACATTCAGTACTTC.

The chain couples TRBV6-5 to TRBJ2-7; D gene unclear. Looked up from germline, CDR1 is MNHEY and CDR2 is SVGAGI. V was cut by 6 bases and J by 0 bases, with 9 bases left in between. The CDR3 has 13 amino acids. CDR3 region: CASSPRASYEQYF. For the CDR3, the DNA is TGTGCCAGCAGCCCACGGGCCTCCTACGAGCAGTACTTC.

The rearrangement links TRBV9 to TRBJ2-7, with TRBD2 as a possible D gene (6 bases). There are 17 residues in the CDR3. Between the trimmed V and J ends, which lost 3 bases and 3 bases, there was a span of 22 bases. Germline V gene lookup returns CDR1 SGDLS and CDR2 YYNGEE. CDR3 loop: CASSGGAGSRRDYEQYF. In nucleotides, the CDR3 is TGTGCCAGCAGCGGTGGGGCGGGTTCTAGGCGGGACTACGAGCAGTACTTC.

This clone was counted only a few times. This rearrangement joins TRBV11-2 to TRBJ2-7; D unclear. Trimming took off 7 bases at V and 3 bases at J, with 16 bases between the two ends. Germline V lookup: CDR1 SGHAT, CDR2 FQNNGV. The CDR3 extends over 14 amino acids. The CDR3 region is CASTHPGQLYEQYF. CDR3 bases: TGTGCCAGCACCCATCCGGGTCAGCTCTACGAGCAGTACTTC. Filled out from reference TRBV11-2 and TRBJ2-7, the complete variable domain reads EAGVAQSPRYKIIEKRQSVAFWCNPISGHATLYWYQQILGQGPKLLIQFQNNGVVDDSQLPKDRFSAERLKGVDSTLKIQPAKLEDSAVYLCASTHPGQLYEQYFGPGTRLTVT.

In DNA, the CDR3 is TGTGCCAGCAGCGTAGCGGGAGGAAACTACGAGCAGTACTTC. Protein product: CASSVAGGNYEQYF. This chain joins TRBV9 and TRBJ2-7; 7 nucleotides match TRBD2. This CDR3 comprises 14 residues. Germline trimming cut 0 bases from V and 3 bases from J; bases unmatched to any gene: 3. Germline-derived CDR1 and CDR2 are SGDLS and YYNGEE.

The chain uses TRBV5-8 and TRBJ1-1, with D possibly matching TRBD1 (5 bases). The CDR3 spans 12 residues. The V gene's germline CDR1 is SGHTS and CDR2 YDEGEE. V lost 2 bases, J lost 5 bases, and 7 bases lay in between. This CDR3 reads CASSLGVTEAFF. The CDR3 DNA reads TGTGCCAGCAGCTTAGGGGTTACTGAAGCTTTCTTT.

This chain links TRBV5-1 with TRBJ2-1, with D hard to call. The V and J ends lost 7 bases and 2 bases respectively, with 7 bases between them. The CDR3 sequence is 12 residues long. The germline CDR1 and CDR2 sequences are SGHRS and YFSETQ. The CDR3 spells CASWATYNEQFF. CDR3 DNA sequence: TGCGCCAGCTGGGCGACCTACAATGAGCAGTTCTTC.

The gene calls are TRBV11-2 and TRBJ2-2; 9 bases are shared with TRBD2. Per the germline V gene, CDR1 is SGHAT and CDR2 is FQNNGV. V shed 4 bases and J 6 bases; nucleotides not matched to a gene: 18. The CDR3 loop spans 19 amino acids. CDR3 sequence reads: CASSSRGGLAGSMAGELFF. The DNA of the CDR3 is TGTGCCAGCAGCTCGAGGGGCGGGCTAGCGGGATCAATGGCCGGGGAGCTGTTTTTT.

The V gene is TRBV13, the J gene TRBJ1-5; D is undetermined. This CDR3 region has 14 residues. V was shortened by 0 bases and J by 10 bases, with 13 bases between the two germline ends. Germline loops: CDR1 PRHDT, CDR2 FYEKMQ (reference sequence). The CDR3 spells CASSLGNNIIPQHF. CDR3 nucleotides: TGTGCCAGCAGCTTAGGAAACAACATTATCCCCCAGCATTTT.

CDR3 region: CSALVMSYEQYF. DNA of the CDR3: TGCAGCGCCCTTGTTATGTCCTACGAGCAGTACTTC. This chain connects TRBV29-1 to TRBJ2-7; D remains ambiguous. Trimming shortened V by 7 bases and J by 1 base, and 11 bases separated the two germline ends. The germline gives CDR1 SQVTM, CDR2 ANQGSEA. The length of the CDR3 is 12 residues.

The chain couples TRBV5-4 to TRBJ1-2; TRBD1 is a possible D gene (5 bases). Germline values: CDR1 SGHNT, CDR2 YYREEE (reference sequence). The CDR3 sequence is 16 residues long. V was pared by 0 bases and J by 0 bases, with 12 bases between. The DNA for the CDR3 is TGTGCCAGCAGCTTGGATAGTAGGGGACCTAACTATGGCTACACCTTC. Residues: CASSLDSRGPNYGYTF.

The J gene is TRBJ1-3, the V gene TRBV1. TRBV1 has pseudogene status. The CDR3 extends over 16 amino acids. CDR3 protein: CTSSQGGTLAGNTIYF. The CDR3 region has the DNA TGCACCAGCAGCCAAGGTGGCACCCTGGCGGGAAACACCATATATTTT.

This chain uses TRBV7-2 with TRBJ2-5; no clear D gene. This CDR3 contains 19 residues. The germline V gene has CDR1 SGHTA and CDR2 FQGNSA. V lost 5 bases, J lost 4 bases, and 29 bases lay in between. CDR3 sequence: CASSQTTISRRVWGETQYF. CDR3 coding DNA: TGTGCCAGCAGCCAAACAACAATTAGTCGTCGGGTTTGGGGAGAGACCCAGTACTTC.

This chain uses TRBV30 with TRBJ1-4; TRBD1 matches 9 bases. CDR3 length: 17 residues. J lost 0 bases, V lost 6 bases, and 11 bases had no gene match. Germline CDR1 is GTSNPN and CDR2 is SVGIG (reference sequence). This chain's CDR3 is CACRDREDFATNEKLFF. For the CDR3, the DNA is TGTGCCTGCCGGGACAGGGAGGACTTTGCAACTAATGAAAAACTGTTTTTT.

The chain joins TRBV7-9 to TRBJ1-1; 7 bases align to TRBD1. J lost 5 bases, V lost 5 bases, and 5 bases had no gene match. This CDR3 contains 13 residues. Germline V gene sequence: CDR1 SEHNR, CDR2 FQNEAQ (reference sequence). In DNA, the CDR3 is TGTGCCAGCAGCCTGGGGACAGCGACTGAAGCTTTCTTT. Its translation: CASSLGTATEAFF. The full variable domain, completed using reference TRBV7-9 and TRBJ1-1, is DTGVSQNPRHKITKRGQNVTFRCDPISEHNRLYWYRQTLGQGPEFLTYFQNEAQLEKSRLLSDRFSAERPKGSFSTLEIQRTEQGDSAMYLCASSLGTATEAFFGQGTRLTVV.

This clone was seen a handful of times. The chain employs TRBV19 and TRBJ2-2, with D unclear. Germline V lookup: CDR1 LNHDA, CDR2 SQIVND (reference sequence). The V end was cut by 5 bases, the J end by 6 bases, with 13 bases between. The CDR3 extends over 14 amino acids. The chain's CDR3 is CASSSPNHAGELFF. The DNA of the CDR3 is TGTGCCAGTAGTTCCCCGAACCATGCCGGGGAGCTGTTTTTT. The variable domain in full, with the rest retrieved from reference TRBV19 and TRBJ2-2, is DGGITQSPKYLFRKEGQNVTLSCEQNLNHDAMYWYRQDPGQGLRLIYYSQIVNDFQKGDIAEGYSVSREKKESFPLTVTSAQKNPTAFYLCASSSPNHAGELFFGEGSRLTVL.

The rearrangement uses TRBV7-6 and TRBJ2-7; TRBD2 matches at 8 bases. CDR3 size: 17 residues. The germline CDR1 and CDR2 sequences are SGHVS and FNYEAQ. V lost 4 bases and J lost 2; bases outside the gene matches: 13. CDR3 loop: CASSSPTGGGQTYEQYF. In nucleotides, the CDR3 is TGTGCCAGCAGCTCCCCAACGGGAGGGGGGCAAACCTACGAGCAGTACTTC.

V is TRBV7-9 and J is TRBJ2-7; TRBD2 matches at 7 bases. Per the germline V gene, CDR1 is SEHNR and CDR2 is FQNEAQ (reference sequence). The CDR3 length is 19 residues. V lost 5 bases, J lost 4 bases, and 23 bases stayed unmatched. Here the CDR3 DNA reads TGTGCCAGCAGCCCCGCGGTTCGGGCGGGAGACGAGCCCCAGTACGAGCAGTACTTC. Translating it yields CASSPAVRAGDEPQYEQYF.